The 15 T cell receptor beta chains below all came from one sample that was sequenced in a study of T cells in Graves' hyperthyroidism and ophthalmopathy (dated by TCRdb to between 2018 and 2021). Library prep was done by multiplex PCR. TCRdb records Illumina HiSeq 2000 as the sequencer. Amplification of TCR beta CDR3 regions was carried out from RNA transcripts. For the first round of RT-PCR on the TCR CDR3, the HTBI primer set was used together with the Qiagen OneStep RT-PCR kit. TCRdb passed the public sequencing reads through fastp at Q25 and MiXCR, retaining productive beta sequences. Rows are unified per CDR3 protein, each entry keeping the most common DNA and genes. The table for this sample lists about 350,000 distinct CDR3 sequences; roughly 17% of them were counted only once. The ten top clones hold around a third of the sample. Sample: blood. These TCRs come from a woman younger than 45 with Graves' hyperthyroidism that later progressed to Graves' ophthalmopathy.

CDR3 protein: CAISEPGTARGTDTQYF. CDR3 DNA: TGTGCCATCAGTGAACCCGGGACAGCGAGGGGCACAGATACGCAGTATTTT. V usage is TRBV10-3 and J usage is TRBJ2-3; 7 nucleotides line up with TRBD1. Losses at the gene ends were 3 bases for V and 1 base for J; bases not matched to a gene: 10. Germline CDR1 is ENHRY and CDR2 is SYGVKD. The CDR3 runs 17 residues.

This clonotype occurred many times. This rearrangement joins TRBV2 to TRBJ1-2; 8 nucleotides match TRBD1. The V segment lost 6 bases and the J segment 3 bases; nucleotides outside the gene matches: 9. CDR3 length: 15 residues. Per the germline V gene, CDR1 is SNHLY and CDR2 is FYNNEI. Here the CDR3 DNA reads TGTGCCAGCAGGGAGGTCTCAGGGGGCTACTATGGCTACACCTTC. Translation gives CASREVSGGYYGYTF.

CDR3 DNA sequence: TGCAGTGCTAGGGGGGGGGGAGCAGGAAACACCATATATTTT. Encoded protein: CSARGGGAGNTIYF. The V gene is TRBV20-1, the J gene TRBJ1-3; a weak D match, TRBD1 (5 bases). The germline V and J ends were trimmed by 3 bases and 4 bases, with 13 bases remaining between them. CDR1 and CDR2 from the germline V gene are DFQATT and SNEGSKA (reference sequence). This CDR3 contains 14 residues.

The chain recombines TRBV24-1 with TRBJ1-2; D is possibly TRBD1 (5 bases). This CDR3 has 17 residues. Trimming left V 1 base short and J 0 bases short, with 14 bases between. Germline assignment: CDR1 KGHDR and CDR2 SFDVKD. The CDR3 region has the DNA TGTGCCACCAGTGATTTAGGGGCCGAAATAGCTAACTATGGCTACACCTTC. Translating it yields CATSDLGAEIANYGYTF.

This clonotype came up many times. J is TRBJ1-2 and V is TRBV6-1, with D uncertain. The V and J ends lost 8 bases and 8 bases respectively, with 24 bases between them. Germline assignment: CDR1 MNHNS and CDR2 SASEGT. The length of the CDR3 is 15 residues. In DNA, the CDR3 is TGTGCCAGCGGATCCCGCGCGGGGAGGTTCCGGGGCTACACCTTC. Protein product: CASGSRAGRFRGYTF.

The chain has TRBV20-1 and TRBJ2-7, with TRBD1 matching over 9 bases. The trim removed 5 bases at V and 0 bases at J, leaving 8 bases unmatched. Germline CDR1 DFQATT, CDR2 SNEGSKA (reference sequence). The CDR3 sequence is 15 residues long. CDR3 coding DNA: TGCAGTGCTCAGGGACAGGGAAGATCCTCCTACGAGCAGTACTTC. It yields the protein CSAQGQGRSSYEQYF.

There are a few counts of this clonotype. The chain combines TRBV19 with TRBJ2-1, with TRBD2 identical over 9 bases. Germline CDR1 and CDR2: LNHDA and SQIVND (reference sequence). The CDR3 is made up of 15 amino acids. Losses at the gene ends were 3 bases for V and 10 bases for J; bases not matched to a gene: 10. CDR3 residues: CASSMSSGGLGEQFF. DNA for the CDR3: TGTGCCAGTAGTATGTCAAGCGGGGGGTTAGGGGAGCAGTTCTTC.

At least ten counts were recorded for this clonotype. The V and J genes are TRBV2 and TRBJ1-3; 8 bases fit TRBD1. CDR3 length: 16 residues. With 6 bases clipped from V and 0 bases from J, the junction kept 7 bases outside the gene matches. In germline, CDR1 is SNHLY, CDR2 FYNNEI. CDR3 DNA sequence: TGTGCCAGCAGAGCGACAGGGGCAATCTCTGGAAACACCATATATTTT. Translated, it gives CASRATGAISGNTIYF. Using reference TRBV2 and TRBJ1-3 for the parts outside the CDR3, the full variable domain is EPEVTQTPSHQVTQMGQEVILRCVPISNHLYFYWYRQILGQKVEFLVSFYNNEISEKSEIFDDQFSVERPDGSNFTLKIRSTKLEDSAMYFCASRATGAISGNTIYFGEGSWLTVV.

At least ten counts were recorded for this clonotype. The rearrangement links TRBV12-3 or TRBV12-4 to TRBJ2-1; the match to TRBD1 covers 8 bases. The CDR3 is 14 amino acids. J was trimmed by 9 bases and V by 6 bases; bases with no gene match: 10. CDR3 sequence reads: CASSGQGMMGEQFF. The CDR3 DNA reads as TGTGCCAGCAGCGGACAGGGAATGATGGGTGAGCAGTTCTTC.

This clonotype was detected only once. J is TRBJ1-5 and V is TRBV19; 7 positions match TRBD1. Germline loops: CDR1 LNHDA, CDR2 SQIVND (reference sequence). This CDR3 is 15 amino acids long. The V gene end was trimmed by 5 bases and the J gene end by 6 bases; junction bases not matched to a gene: 10. CDR3 amino acids: CASSSRQGGSQPQHF. Here the CDR3 DNA reads TGTGCCAGTAGTTCGCGACAGGGAGGTAGTCAGCCCCAGCATTTT.

Turning to this clonotype: One end of the junction varies from germline; a read error may be responsible. The chain recombines TRBV28 with TRBJ2-3, with TRBD2 identical over 10 bases. CDR3 length: 16 residues. Germline assignment: CDR1 MDHEN and CDR2 SYDVKM. The CDR3 region has the DNA TGTGCCAGCAGTCCCGCTAGCGGGGGACCCACAGGTACGCAGTATTTT. This codes for CASSPASGGPTGTQYF. The entire variable domain, with the rest obtained from reference TRBV28 and TRBJ2-3, is as follows: DVKVTQSSRYLVKRTGEKVFLECVQDMDHENMFWYRQDPGLGLRLIYFSYDVKMKEKGDIPEGYSVSREKKERFSLILESASTNQTSMYLCASSPASGGPTGTQYFGPGTRLTVL.

In this sample, this clonotype turned up many times. The chain has TRBV28 and TRBJ2-7; D ambiguous. Trimming cost V 3 bases and J 0 bases, with 15 bases left between them. Germline-derived CDR1 and CDR2 are MDHEN and SYDVKM. This CDR3 is built from 16 residues. The CDR3 sequence is CASSFVSGQNSYEQYF. CDR3 DNA: TGTGCCAGCAGTTTTGTATCAGGTCAAAACTCCTACGAGCAGTACTTC.

J is TRBJ2-5 and V is TRBV5-1; either TRBD1 or TRBD2 may supply D (5 bases each). With 3 bases removed from V and 5 bases from J, the gap between germline ends came to 17 bases. CDR3 length: 15 residues. Germline CDR1 and CDR2: SGHRS and YFSETQ. CDR3 amino acids: CASSSSGTVLETQYF. Here the CDR3 DNA reads TGCGCCAGCAGCTCTTCCGGGACGGTCCTCGAGACCCAGTACTTC.

This clonotype has a count of ten or more. The CDR3 reads CASTQTGMSYGYTF. The CDR3 bases are TGCGCCAGCACCCAGACAGGGATGAGCTATGGCTACACCTTC. The chain joins TRBV5-1 to TRBJ1-2; 7 nucleotides align to TRBD1. CDR1 and CDR2 from the germline V gene are SGHRS and YFSETQ. The CDR3 spans 14 residues. V was clipped by 6 bases and J by 4 bases; unmatched bases: 9.

This chain connects TRBV11-2 to TRBJ1-1; D remains unclear. This CDR3 has 14 residues. Looked up from germline, CDR1 is SGHAT and CDR2 is FQNNGV. V was pared by 1 base and J by 7 bases, with 13 bases between. The CDR3 bases are TGTGCCAGCAGCTTAGTAGCGGGCTCGAATGAAGCTTTCTTT. Amino acid sequence: CASSLVAGSNEAFF.